The source of this T cell receptor beta chain is a study of radiotherapy plus CTLA-4 blockade in lung cancer. Study details: Objective response was observed in roughly a sixth of patients, and disease control in 30% to 35%.

CDR1 and CDR2 from the germline V gene are MNHNS and SASEGT. With 0 bases removed from V and 6 bases from J, the gap between germline ends came to 12 bases. There are 15 residues in the CDR3. Libraries were prepared by immunoSEQ multiplex PCR; TCRdb keeps only in-frame clonotypes and omits some of them. The table shows under 15,000 clones, with under 90% occurring only once. Worth noting for this clone: Antigen: not known.

Notes on the study in general: According to reports, early shifts in blood T cell clones, alongside interferon-beta, forecast response most accurately.

The sequence was collected from a human donor with non-small cell lung cancer that progressed on radiotherapy plus ipilimumab. The rearrangement uses TRBV6-1 and TRBJ2-4, with no clear D. Sequencing was performed on peripheral blood, taken from a patient treated with radiotherapy plus ipilimumab. This CDR3 reads CASSEAVGLTNIQYF. In DNA form, the CDR3 reads TGTGCCAGCAGTGAAGCCGTGGGCCTAACAAACATTCAGTACTTC.